This T cell receptor beta chain originates from a study of blood T cell repertoires in COVID-19. Study-level information: Both acute and convalescent COVID-19 samples were obtained from the United States, Italy and Spain. PBMCs, B-cell-depleted T cells, or T cells were the source of the cDNA or gDNA that made up the material.

In the original workflow: How many nucleated cells were present was estimated from reference gene primer amplification. Assay: immunoSEQ multiplex PCR; the TCRdb copy retains only in-frame clones and omits some. V and J calls and clone size are copied from that table; D and trimming were computed from the DNA. The sample lists approximately 98,000 clones, around 83% occurring once. Germline CDR1 and CDR2: LNHDA and SQIVND (reference sequence). The CDR3 loop spans 15 amino acids. The V end lost 1 base, the J end lost 3 bases, and 10 bases lay between the germline ends. The origin of this receptor is a woman between 65 and 79 years old with acute or convalescent COVID-19. Sequenced sample: peripheral blood. The J gene is TRBJ1-5, the V gene TRBV19; maybe TRBD1 (6 bases). CDR3 sequence reads: CASSIGTVINQPQHF. The CDR3 bases are TGTGCCAGTAGTATAGGGACAGTAATCAATCAGCCCCAGCATTTT.